This T cell receptor (beta chain) comes out of a study of blood T cell repertoires in COVID-19. Clones were sequenced by immunoSEQ multiplex PCR, and TCRdb holds only the in-frame ones, with some missing. In the table there are fewer than 200,000 clones, around nine tenths of which are singletons. The V gene's germline CDR1 is SEHNR and CDR2 FQNEAQ (reference sequence). The CDR3 covers 16 residues. Between the trimmed V and J ends, which lost 5 bases and 0 bases, there was a span of 13 bases. The rearrangement links TRBV7-9 to TRBJ2-2; perhaps TRBD1 as D (5 bases). Sequencing was done on a sample of peripheral blood. This TCR was recovered from a man aged 35 to 55 with active or convalescent COVID-19. The CDR3 region is CASSRDSLSNTGELFF. CDR3 DNA sequence: TGTGCCAGCAGCCGTGACAGCCTTTCGAACACCGGGGAGCTGTTTTTT. The full variable domain, in which reference TRBV7-9 and TRBJ2-2 provide the parts outside the CDR3, is DTGVSQNPRHKITKRGQNVTFRCDPISEHNRLYWYRQTLGQGPEFLTYFQNEAQLEKSRLLSDRFSAERPKGSFSTLEIQRTEQGDSAMYLCASSRDSLSNTGELFFGEGSRLTVL.